What follows are 5 T cell receptor beta chains derived from one specimen sequenced in a study of T cell responses to AZD1222 COVID-19 vaccine. The protocol was immunoSEQ multiplex PCR, while the TCRdb copy is restricted to in-frame clones and leaves out a portion. The data show 130,000 or so clones, 85% seen once. The sequencing used peripheral blood, collected 28 days after the second dose of the MenACWY control vaccine. All receptors come from an adult who received the MenACWY meningococcal vaccine as a control.

V is TRBV6-5 and J is TRBJ2-5; D is unresolved. Germline lookup yields CDR1 MNHEY and CDR2 SVGAGI. V lost 4 bases and J 5 bases, leaving 14 bases between the germline ends. The CDR3 is 14 amino acids. CDR3 amino acids: CASSSENSKETQYF. CDR3 DNA sequence: TGTGCCAGCAGTTCCGAAAATTCGAAGGAGACCCAGTACTTC.

The chain links TRBV7-9 to TRBJ2-7; 8 nucleotides align to TRBD2. Trimming took 5 bases from V and 6 from J; bases not matched to a gene: 3. Germline CDR1 SEHNR, CDR2 FQNEAQ (reference sequence). This CDR3 has 12 residues. CDR3 DNA: TGTGCCAGCAGCCCAGCGGGAGTCGAGCAGTACTTC. Protein sequence: CASSPAGVEQYF.

J is TRBJ2-2 and V is TRBV4-2, with 10 bases lining up with TRBD2. This CDR3 is 18 amino acids long. CDR1 is LGHNA, CDR2 YNFKEQ, per germline. V lost 4 bases, J lost 7 bases, and 15 bases stayed unmatched. CDR3: CASSPVVAGGKGSGELFF. The CDR3 DNA is TGTGCCAGCAGCCCTGTCGTAGCGGGAGGTAAAGGAAGCGGGGAGCTGTTTTTT.

V and J are TRBV28 and TRBJ2-1; D is possibly TRBD1 (5 bases). The CDR3 is made up of 12 amino acids. Germline loops: CDR1 MDHEN, CDR2 SYDVKM. Between the trimmed V and J ends, which lost 8 bases and 9 bases, there was a span of 14 bases. For the CDR3, the DNA is TGTGCCAGCGGAATCCAGGGTTTTGAGCAGTTCTTC. Amino acid sequence: CASGIQGFEQFF.

The chain couples TRBV9 to TRBJ1-1; D not certain. This CDR3 is built from 14 residues. Germline CDR1 reads SGDLS; CDR2 reads YYNGEE. Trimming left V 4 bases short and J 2 bases short, with 12 bases between. CDR3 in DNA: TGTGCCAGCAGCTTTGACCCTCGAAACACTGAAGCTTTCTTT. Protein product: CASSFDPRNTEAFF.